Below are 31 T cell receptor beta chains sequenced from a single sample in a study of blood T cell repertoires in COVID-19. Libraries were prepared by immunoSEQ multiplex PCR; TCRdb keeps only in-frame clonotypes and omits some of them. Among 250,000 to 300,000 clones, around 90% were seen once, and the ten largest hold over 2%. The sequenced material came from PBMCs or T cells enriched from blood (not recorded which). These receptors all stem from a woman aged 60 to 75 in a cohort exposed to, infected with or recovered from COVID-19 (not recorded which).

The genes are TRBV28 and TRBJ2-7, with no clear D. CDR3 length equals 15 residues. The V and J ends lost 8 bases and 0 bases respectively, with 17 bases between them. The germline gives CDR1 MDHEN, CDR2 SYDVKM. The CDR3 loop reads CASAPAGRSSYEQYF. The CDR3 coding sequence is TGTGCCAGCGCCCCCGCTGGTAGGAGCTCCTACGAGCAGTACTTC. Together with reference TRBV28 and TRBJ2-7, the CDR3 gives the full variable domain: DVKVTQSSRYLVKRTGEKVFLECVQDMDHENMFWYRQDPGLGLRLIYFSYDVKMKEKGDIPEGYSVSREKKERFSLILESASTNQTSMYLCASAPAGRSSYEQYFGPGTRLTVT.

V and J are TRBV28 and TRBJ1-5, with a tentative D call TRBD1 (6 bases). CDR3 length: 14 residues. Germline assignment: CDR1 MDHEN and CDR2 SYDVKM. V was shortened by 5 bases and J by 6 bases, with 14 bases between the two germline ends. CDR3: CASSLQGFGQPQHF. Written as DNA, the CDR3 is TGTGCCAGCAGTCTTCAGGGGTTCGGTCAGCCCCAGCATTTT.

CDR3 sequence reads: CASSLGGGPNQPQHF. The CDR3 DNA sequence: TGTGCCAGCAGTTTAGGGGGGGGACCCAATCAGCCCCAGCATTTT. This rearrangement joins TRBV28 to TRBJ1-5, with a possible D match to TRBD1 (5 bases). The CDR3 length is 15 residues. Trimming shortened V by 2 bases and J by 3 bases, and 11 bases separated the two germline ends. Germline CDR1 MDHEN, CDR2 SYDVKM.

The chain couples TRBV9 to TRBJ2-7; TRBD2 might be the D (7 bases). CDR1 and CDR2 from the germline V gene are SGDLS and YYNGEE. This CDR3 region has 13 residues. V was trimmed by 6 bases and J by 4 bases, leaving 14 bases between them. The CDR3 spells CASNVGGEYEQYF. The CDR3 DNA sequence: TGTGCCAGCAATGTAGGGGGGGAATACGAGCAGTACTTC.

CDR3 sequence: CATRNRGEKLFF. The CDR3 DNA reads as TGTGCCACCAGGAACAGGGGGGAAAAACTGTTTTTT. V is TRBV15 and J is TRBJ1-4, with TRBD1 matching over 8 bases. The CDR3 has 12 amino acids. Trimming removed 6 bases from V and 8 bases from J; junction bases left unmatched: 2. CDR1 and CDR2 (germline): LNHNV, YYDKDF (reference sequence). The full variable domain, completed using reference TRBV15 and TRBJ1-4, is DAMVIQNPRYQVTQFGKPVTLSCSQTLNHNVMYWYQQKSSQAPKLLFHYYDKDFNNEADTPDNFQSRRPNTSFCFLDIRSPGLGDTAMYLCATRNRGEKLFFGSGTQLSVL.

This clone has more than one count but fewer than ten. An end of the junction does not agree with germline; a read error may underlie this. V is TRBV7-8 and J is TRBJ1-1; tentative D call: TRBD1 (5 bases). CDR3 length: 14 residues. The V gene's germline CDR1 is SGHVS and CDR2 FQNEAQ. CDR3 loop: CASSLAGGNTEAFF. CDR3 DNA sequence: TGTGCCAGCAGTTTAGCGGGGGGGAACACTGAAGCTTTCTTT. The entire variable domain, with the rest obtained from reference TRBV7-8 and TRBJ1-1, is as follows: GAGVSQSPRYKVAKRGQDVALRCDPISGHVSLFWYQQALGQGPEFLTYFQNEAQLDKSGLPSDRFFAERPEGSVSTLKIQRTQQEDSAVYLCASSLAGGNTEAFFGQGTRLTVV.

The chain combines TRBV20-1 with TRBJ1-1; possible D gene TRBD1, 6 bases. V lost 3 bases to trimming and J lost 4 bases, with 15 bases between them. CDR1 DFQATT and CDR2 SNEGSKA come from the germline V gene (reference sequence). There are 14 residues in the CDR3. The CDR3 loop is CSASLQGRFTEAFF. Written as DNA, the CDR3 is TGCAGTGCTAGTTTACAGGGACGGTTCACTGAAGCTTTCTTT.

DNA of the CDR3: TGTGCCAGCTCGTCCGTCACAGGGGCTAACAAGGCACTCTATGGCTACACCTTC. This codes for CASSSVTGANKALYGYTF. The chain employs TRBV18 and TRBJ1-2; 7 nucleotides line up with TRBD1. Germline V lookup: CDR1 KGHSH, CDR2 LQKENI. V lost 6 bases to trimming and J lost 4 bases; unmatched junction nucleotides: 20. CDR3 length: 18 residues.

Written as DNA, the CDR3 is TGTGCCAGCAGACGGGACACCCTTAACTATGGCTACACCTTC. Amino acids: CASRRDTLNYGYTF. The chain is built from TRBV28 and TRBJ1-2, with D possibly TRBD1 on 6 matching bases. CDR1 and CDR2 (germline): MDHEN, SYDVKM. The CDR3 totals 14 residues. Trimming removed 6 bases from V and 1 base from J, with 12 bases in between.

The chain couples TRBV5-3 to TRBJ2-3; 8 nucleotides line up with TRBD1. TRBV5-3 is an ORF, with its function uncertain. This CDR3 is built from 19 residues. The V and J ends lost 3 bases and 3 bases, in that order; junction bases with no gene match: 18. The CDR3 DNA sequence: TGTGCCAGAAGCTCGAAGCCGTATAAACAGGGGGACATAACAGATACGCAGTATTTT. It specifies CARSSKPYKQGDITDTQYF.

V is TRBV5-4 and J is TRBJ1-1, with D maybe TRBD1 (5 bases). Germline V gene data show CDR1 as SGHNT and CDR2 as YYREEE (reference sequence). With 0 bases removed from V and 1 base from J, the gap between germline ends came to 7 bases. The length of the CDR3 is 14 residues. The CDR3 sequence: CASSLAQGNTEAFF. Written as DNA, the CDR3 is TGTGCCAGCAGCTTGGCTCAGGGGAACACTGAAGCTTTCTTT.

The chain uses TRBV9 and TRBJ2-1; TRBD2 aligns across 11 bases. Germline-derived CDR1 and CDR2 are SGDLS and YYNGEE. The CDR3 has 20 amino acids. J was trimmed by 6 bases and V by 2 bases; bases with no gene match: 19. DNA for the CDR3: TGTGCCAGCAGCGTTCGTTCCGGGACTAGCGGAGCACGTAATGGCAATGAGCAGTTCTTC. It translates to CASSVRSGTSGARNGNEQFF.

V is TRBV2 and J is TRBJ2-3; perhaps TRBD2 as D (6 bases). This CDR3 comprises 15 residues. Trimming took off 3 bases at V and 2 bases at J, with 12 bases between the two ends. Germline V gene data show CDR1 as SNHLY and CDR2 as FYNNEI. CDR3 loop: CASSEWGVDTDTQYF. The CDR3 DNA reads TGTGCCAGCAGTGAGTGGGGGGTTGACACAGATACGCAGTATTTT.

The CDR3 region has the DNA TGTGCCAGCAGTTTAATATCGAGGCAGAGCAATGAGCAGTTCTTC. Its protein is CASSLISRQSNEQFF. The J gene is TRBJ2-1, the V gene TRBV28; D unclear. The CDR3 totals 15 residues. Germline values: CDR1 MDHEN, CDR2 SYDVKM. Trimming removed 2 bases from V and 6 bases from J, with 14 bases in between.

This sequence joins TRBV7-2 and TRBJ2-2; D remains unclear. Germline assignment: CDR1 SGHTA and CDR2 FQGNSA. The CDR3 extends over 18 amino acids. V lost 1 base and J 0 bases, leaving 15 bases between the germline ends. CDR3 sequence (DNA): TGTGCCAGCAGCTTAGTTGGTCACAGCAAAACGAACACCGGGGAGCTGTTTTTT. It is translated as CASSLVGHSKTNTGELFF.

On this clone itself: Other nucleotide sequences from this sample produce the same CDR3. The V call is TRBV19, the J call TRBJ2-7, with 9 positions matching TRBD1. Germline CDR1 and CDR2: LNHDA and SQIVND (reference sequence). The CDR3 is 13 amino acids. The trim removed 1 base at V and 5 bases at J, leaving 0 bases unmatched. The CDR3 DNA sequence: TGTGCCAGTAGTATAGGGACAGGGGACGAGCAGTACTTC. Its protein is CASSIGTGDEQYF. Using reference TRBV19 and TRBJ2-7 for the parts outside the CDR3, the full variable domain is DGGITQSPKYLFRKEGQNVTLSCEQNLNHDAMYWYRQDPGQGLRLIYYSQIVNDFQKGDIAEGYSVSREKKESFPLTVTSAQKNPTAFYLCASSIGTGDEQYFGPGTRLTVT.

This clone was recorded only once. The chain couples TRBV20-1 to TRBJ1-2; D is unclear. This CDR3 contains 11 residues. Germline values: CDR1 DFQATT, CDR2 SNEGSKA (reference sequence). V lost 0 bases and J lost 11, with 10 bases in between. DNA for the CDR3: TGCAGTGCTAGAGATTGGAGGTTTTACACCTTC. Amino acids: CSARDWRFYTF.

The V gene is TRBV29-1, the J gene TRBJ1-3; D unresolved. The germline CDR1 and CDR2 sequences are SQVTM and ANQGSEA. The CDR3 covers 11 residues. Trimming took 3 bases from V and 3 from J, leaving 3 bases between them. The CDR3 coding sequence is TGCAGCGTTGACAGTGGAAACACCATATATTTT. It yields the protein CSVDSGNTIYF.

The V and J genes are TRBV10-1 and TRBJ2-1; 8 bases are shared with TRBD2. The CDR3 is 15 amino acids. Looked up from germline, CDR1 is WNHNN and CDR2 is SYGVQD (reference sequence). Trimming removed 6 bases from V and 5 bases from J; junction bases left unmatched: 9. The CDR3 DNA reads TGCGCCAGCAGCCCGGGGGGACTAGGGGACAATGAGCAGTTCTTC. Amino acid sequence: CASSPGGLGDNEQFF.

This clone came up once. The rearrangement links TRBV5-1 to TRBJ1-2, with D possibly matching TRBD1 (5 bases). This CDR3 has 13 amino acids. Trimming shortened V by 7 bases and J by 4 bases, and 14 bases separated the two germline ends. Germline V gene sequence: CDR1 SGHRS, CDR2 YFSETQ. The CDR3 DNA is TGCGCCAGCGGAGGGACCCCGGGCTATGGCTACACCTTC. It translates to CASGGTPGYGYTF.

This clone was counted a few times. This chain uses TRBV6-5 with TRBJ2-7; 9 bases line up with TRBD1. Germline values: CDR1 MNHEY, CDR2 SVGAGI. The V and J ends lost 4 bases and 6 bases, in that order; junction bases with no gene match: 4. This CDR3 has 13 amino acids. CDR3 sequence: CASSSGTGREQYF. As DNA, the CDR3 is TGTGCCAGCAGTTCCGGGACAGGGCGCGAGCAGTACTTC.

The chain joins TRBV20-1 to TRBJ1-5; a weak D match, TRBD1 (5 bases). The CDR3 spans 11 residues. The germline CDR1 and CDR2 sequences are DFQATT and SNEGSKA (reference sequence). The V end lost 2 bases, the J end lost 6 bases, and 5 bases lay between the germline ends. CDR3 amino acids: CSARQGQPQHF. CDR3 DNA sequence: TGCAGTGCTAGACAGGGTCAGCCCCAGCATTTT.

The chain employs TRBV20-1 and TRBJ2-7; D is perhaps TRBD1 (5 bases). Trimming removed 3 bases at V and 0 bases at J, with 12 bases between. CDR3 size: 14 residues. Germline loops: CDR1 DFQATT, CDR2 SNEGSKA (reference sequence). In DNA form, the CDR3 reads TGCAGTGCTAGTCCCCAGGGTCACTCCTACGAGCAGTACTTC. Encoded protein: CSASPQGHSYEQYF.

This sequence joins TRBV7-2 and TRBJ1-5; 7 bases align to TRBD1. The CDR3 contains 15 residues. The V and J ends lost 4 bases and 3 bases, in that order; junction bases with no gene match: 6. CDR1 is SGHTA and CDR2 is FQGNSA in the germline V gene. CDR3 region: CASSSRTGDNQPQHF. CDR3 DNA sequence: TGTGCCAGCAGCTCCCGGACAGGCGACAATCAGCCCCAGCATTTT.

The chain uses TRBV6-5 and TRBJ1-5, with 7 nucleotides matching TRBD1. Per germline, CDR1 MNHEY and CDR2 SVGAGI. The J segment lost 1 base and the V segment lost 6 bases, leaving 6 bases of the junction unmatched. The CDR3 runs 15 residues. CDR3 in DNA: TGTGCCAGCAGCACGACAGGGTCGAGCAATCAGCCCCAGCATTTT. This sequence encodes CASSTTGSSNQPQHF.

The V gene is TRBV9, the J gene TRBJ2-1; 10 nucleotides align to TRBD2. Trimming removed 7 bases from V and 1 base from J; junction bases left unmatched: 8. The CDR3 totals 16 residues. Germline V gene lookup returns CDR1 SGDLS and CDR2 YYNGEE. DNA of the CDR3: TGTGCCAGCGGAGCTAGCGGGAGCGGTTCCTACAATGAGCAGTTCTTC. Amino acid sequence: CASGASGSGSYNEQFF.

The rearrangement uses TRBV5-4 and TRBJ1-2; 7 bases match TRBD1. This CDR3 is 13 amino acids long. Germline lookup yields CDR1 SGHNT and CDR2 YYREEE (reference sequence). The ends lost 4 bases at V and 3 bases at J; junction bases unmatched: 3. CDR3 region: CASSPTGYYGYTF. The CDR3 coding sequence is TGTGCCAGCAGCCCGACAGGGTACTATGGCTACACCTTC.

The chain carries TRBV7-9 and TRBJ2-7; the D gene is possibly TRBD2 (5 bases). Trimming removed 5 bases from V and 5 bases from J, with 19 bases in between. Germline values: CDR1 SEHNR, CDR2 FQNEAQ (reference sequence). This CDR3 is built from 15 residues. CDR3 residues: CASSIIRPDGDEQYF. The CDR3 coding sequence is TGTGCCAGCAGCATTATCCGGCCCGACGGGGACGAGCAGTACTTC.

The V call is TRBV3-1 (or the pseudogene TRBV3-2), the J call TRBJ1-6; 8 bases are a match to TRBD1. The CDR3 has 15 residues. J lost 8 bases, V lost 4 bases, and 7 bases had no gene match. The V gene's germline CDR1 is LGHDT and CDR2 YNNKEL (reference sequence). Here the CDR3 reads CASSPGGVEDSPLHF. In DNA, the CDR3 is TGTGCCAGCAGCCCAGGGGGCGTTGAGGATTCACCCCTCCACTTT.

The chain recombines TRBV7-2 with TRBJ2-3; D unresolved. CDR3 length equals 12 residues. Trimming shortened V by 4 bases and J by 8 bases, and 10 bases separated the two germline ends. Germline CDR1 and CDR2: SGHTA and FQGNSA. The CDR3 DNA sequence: TGTGCCAGCAGCTGGAGCTTCGGTACGCAGTATTTT. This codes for CASSWSFGTQYF.

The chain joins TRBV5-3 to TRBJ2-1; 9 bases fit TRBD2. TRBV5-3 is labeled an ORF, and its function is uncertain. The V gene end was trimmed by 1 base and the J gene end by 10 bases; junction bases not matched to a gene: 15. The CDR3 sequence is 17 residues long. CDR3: CARSLNRLAGYHQEQFF. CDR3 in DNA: TGTGCCAGAAGCTTGAATCGGCTAGCGGGATATCATCAGGAGCAGTTCTTC.